The 20 T cell receptor beta chains below come from one sample, sequenced in a study of blood T cell repertoires in COVID-19 (dated by TCRdb to the early 2020s). Library method: the immunoSEQ multiplex PCR assay. The clones in this table, taken by TCRdb from immuneACCESS, are in-frame only. Not every clone is retained; where verified, under half of the shortfall comes from an unresolved V gene, and the cause of the rest is unknown. The sample has more than 95,000 clones on record, approximately 90% of them singletons. The ten largest clones capture just over 2% of the sample. The sample was peripheral blood. The receptors derive from a man over 45 with COVID-19, enrolled during active disease.

The V and J genes are TRBV5-6 and TRBJ2-4; no clear D gene. This CDR3 is built from 14 residues. Looked up from germline, CDR1 is SGHDT and CDR2 is YYEEEE. Trimming removed 1 base from V and 0 bases from J, with 5 bases in between. The CDR3 DNA reads as TGTGCCAGCAGCTTGTTCCTAGCCAAAAACATTCAGTACTTC. Translation gives CASSLFLAKNIQYF.

This clone was detected once. V is TRBV7-2 and J is TRBJ1-4, with D perhaps TRBD1 (6 bases). Germline-derived CDR1 and CDR2 are SGHTA and FQGNSA. This CDR3 is built from 15 residues. V shed 4 bases and J shed 5 bases, with 14 bases lying between them. The CDR3: CASSSSRTVNEKLFF. CDR3 nucleotide sequence: TGTGCCAGCAGCTCGAGTCGGACAGTAAATGAAAAACTGTTTTTT.

The DNA of the CDR3 is TGTGCCAGTAGAGCTAGCAGCACAGATACGCAGTATTTT. It translates to CASRASSTDTQYF. This sequence joins TRBV19 and TRBJ2-3; a possible D gene is TRBD2 (5 bases). This CDR3 contains 13 residues. Germline V lookup: CDR1 LNHDA, CDR2 SQIVND (reference sequence). V gave up 6 bases and J gave up 0 bases, with 7 bases separating them. The full variable domain, with the rest looked up from reference TRBV19 and TRBJ2-3, is DGGITQSPKYLFRKEGQNVTLSCEQNLNHDAMYWYRQDPGQGLRLIYYSQIVNDFQKGDIAEGYSVSREKKESFPLTVTSAQKNPTAFYLCASRASSTDTQYFGPGTRLTVL.

The gene calls are TRBV14 and TRBJ1-3; a weak D match, TRBD1 (5 bases). The length of the CDR3 is 18 residues. Trimming removed 1 base at V and 2 bases at J, with 18 bases between. Germline loops: CDR1 SGHDN, CDR2 FVKESK. CDR3 amino acids: CASSQGTNWTPTGNTIYF. The CDR3 DNA reads as TGTGCCAGCAGCCAAGGTACTAACTGGACACCAACTGGAAACACCATATATTTT.

The chain is built from TRBV9 and TRBJ2-3; 7 positions match TRBD2. V shed 0 bases, J shed 2 bases, and the junction held 3 bases outside the gene matches. This CDR3 region has 15 residues. The germline V gene has CDR1 SGDLS and CDR2 YYNGEE. For the CDR3, the DNA is TGTGCCAGCAGCGTAGCGGGAGGCGTCACAGATACGCAGTATTTT. It encodes CASSVAGGVTDTQYF.

The chain joins TRBV30 to TRBJ2-1; perhaps TRBD2 as D (5 bases). The V gene's germline CDR1 is GTSNPN and CDR2 SVGIG (reference sequence). V shed 3 bases and J shed 0 bases, with 12 bases lying between them. The CDR3 runs 15 residues. In nucleotides, the CDR3 is TGTGCCTGGAGCAGCGGAATCCGCTCCTACAATGAGCAGTTCTTC. Encoded protein: CAWSSGIRSYNEQFF.

The V gene is TRBV29-1, the J gene TRBJ2-7; D is perhaps TRBD1 (5 bases). Trimming left V 5 bases short and J 5 bases short, with 10 bases between. The CDR3 totals 11 residues. Germline V lookup: CDR1 SQVTM, CDR2 ANQGSEA. CDR3 protein: CSVIPRDEQYV. DNA of the CDR3: TGCAGCGTTATACCCAGGGACGAGCAGTACGTC.

The chain uses TRBV5-8 and TRBJ1-2; D not certain. CDR1 is SGHTS and CDR2 is YDEGEE in the germline V gene. The CDR3 is 14 amino acids. With 2 bases removed from V and 5 bases from J, the gap between germline ends came to 13 bases. The CDR3 region has the DNA TGTGCCAGCAGCTTCATAGACGGGGTTTATGGCTACACCTTC. The encoded protein is CASSFIDGVYGYTF.

This chain links TRBV4-1 with TRBJ1-6; 9 bases align to TRBD1. The V gene's germline CDR1 is MGHRA and CDR2 YSYEKL. V gave up 4 bases and J gave up 6 bases; unmatched junction bases: 10. This CDR3 has 17 amino acids. The CDR3 DNA reads TGCGCCAGCAGCCCGGGGACAGGGAATGTTCCTAATTCACCCCTCCACTTT. Its translation is CASSPGTGNVPNSPLHF.

This chain uses TRBV7-6 with TRBJ2-1, with 9 nucleotides matching TRBD2. V was clipped by 4 bases and J by 10 bases; unmatched bases: 11. Germline V CDR1 and CDR2: SGHVS, FNYEAQ. This CDR3 comprises 15 residues. The CDR3 region is CASSSTLAGNAEQFF. DNA of the CDR3: TGTGCCAGCAGCTCCACCCTAGCGGGAAACGCGGAGCAGTTCTTC.

This chain links TRBV2 with TRBJ2-7; D perhaps matches TRBD1 (6 bases). V was pared by 3 bases and J by 2 bases, with 11 bases between. The CDR3 is made up of 14 amino acids. Germline loops: CDR1 SNHLY, CDR2 FYNNEI. CDR3 loop: CASSEDWGPYEQYV. The CDR3, as DNA: TGTGCCAGCAGTGAGGATTGGGGGCCCTACGAGCAGTACGTC.

The chain recombines TRBV4-2 with TRBJ1-4, with 10 bases fitting TRBD1. V was pared by 5 bases and J by 9 bases, with 3 bases of the junction left unmatched. CDR1 and CDR2 (germline): LGHNA, YNFKEQ. The CDR3 has 13 amino acids. CDR3 protein: CASSGTGDKKLFF. In DNA form, the CDR3 reads TGTGCCAGCAGCGGGACAGGGGATAAAAAACTGTTTTTT.

V usage is TRBV6-2 or TRBV6-3 and J usage is TRBJ2-1, with 7 positions matching TRBD2. The CDR3 covers 21 residues. CDR1 and CDR2 (germline): MNHEY, SVGEGT. The V segment lost 0 bases and the J segment 3 bases; nucleotides outside the gene matches: 20. The CDR3 bases are TGTGCCAGCAGTTACTCTGTAGGACGGGGGAGACTAGCCCATGTCTACAATGAGCAGTTCTTC. Its protein product is CASSYSVGRGRLAHVYNEQFF.

This rearrangement joins TRBV5-1 to TRBJ2-1, with 8 positions matching TRBD2. Germline V gene sequence: CDR1 SGHRS, CDR2 YFSETQ. There are 16 residues in the CDR3. V was clipped by 0 bases and J by 7 bases; unmatched bases: 9. The CDR3 sequence is CASSLVVLAEGNEQFF. The DNA for the CDR3 is TGCGCCAGCAGCTTGGTAGTACTAGCGGAGGGTAATGAGCAGTTCTTC.

J is TRBJ1-1 and V is TRBV9; tentatively, D is TRBD1 (5 bases). The CDR3 sequence is 14 residues long. The ends were cut back, 4 bases at V and 2 bases at J, with 12 bases in the middle. The germline gives CDR1 SGDLS, CDR2 YYNGEE. This CDR3 reads CASSTQGVNTEAFF. The CDR3 DNA reads as TGTGCCAGCAGCACGCAAGGGGTCAACACTGAAGCTTTCTTT.

The chain carries TRBV25-1 and TRBJ2-3; 9 nucleotides match TRBD2. CDR1 MGHDK and CDR2 SYGVNS come from the germline V gene. The CDR3 runs 16 residues. J gave up 3 bases and V 3 bases, and 7 bases lay outside the gene matches. CDR3 sequence (DNA): TGTGCCAGCAGTGATTATAGCGGGAGAGGTACAGATACGCAGTATTTT. Its protein is CASSDYSGRGTDTQYF. The full variable domain, its missing parts supplied by reference TRBV25-1 and TRBJ2-3, is EADIYQTPRYLVIGTGKKITLECSQTMGHDKMYWYQQDPGMELHLIHYSYGVNSTEKGDLSSESTVSRIRTEHFPLTLESARPSHTSQYLCASSDYSGRGTDTQYFGPGTRLTVL.

This chain links TRBV18 with TRBJ2-6; D possibly corresponds to TRBD1 (5 bases). V dropped 4 bases and J dropped 2 bases, with 9 bases sitting between them. Germline CDR1 reads KGHSH; CDR2 reads LQKENI. The CDR3 length is 15 residues. CDR3 DNA sequence: TGTGCCAGCTCACAGGGGCGGCCTGGGGCCAACGTCCTGACTTTC. This gives the protein CASSQGRPGANVLTF.

This chain uses TRBV12-3 or TRBV12-4 with TRBJ2-7, with 7 bases lining up with TRBD1. The V gene end was trimmed by 6 bases and the J gene end by 6 bases; junction bases not matched to a gene: 8. The length of the CDR3 is 13 residues. The CDR3 DNA reads TGTGCCAGCAGCCCCCTCGACAGGGCCGAGCAGTACTTC. This translates into CASSPLDRAEQYF.

This chain joins TRBV11-2 and TRBJ1-1; possibly TRBD1 for D (5 bases). The CDR3 consists of 13 residues. V gave up 5 bases and J gave up 7 bases, with 14 bases separating them. The V gene's germline CDR1 is SGHAT and CDR2 FQNNGV. DNA of the CDR3: TGTGCCAGCAGCCCCGGGGGGTGGAATGAAGCTTTCTTT. It translates to CASSPGGWNEAFF.

J is TRBJ1-2 and V is TRBV6-5, with 9 bases that match TRBD1. J gave up 2 bases and V 6 bases, and 7 bases lay outside the gene matches. CDR3 length equals 15 residues. Looked up from germline, CDR1 is MNHEY and CDR2 is SVGAGI. CDR3 in DNA: TGTGCCAGCAGCCGATCAGGACAGGGGAACTATGGCTACACCTTC. Translation gives CASSRSGQGNYGYTF.